The T cell receptor beta chain described here comes from a study of type 1 and type 2 diabetes patients. Genomic DNA was the PCR template. The TCR beta CDR3 region was amplified using 30 forward and 13 reverse primers. Using its own MiXCR run on the multiplex PCR reads, TCRdb lists one record per CDR3 protein. Of under 300,000 distinct CDR3 sequences listed, around 47% are singletons. This clonotype was picked up one time. This CDR3 is built from 15 residues. Per germline, CDR1 SEHNR and CDR2 FQNEAQ (reference sequence). Trimming cost V 5 bases and J 8 bases, with 19 bases left between them. The specimen sequenced was peripheral blood mononuclear cells (PBMCs). The chain uses TRBV7-9 and TRBJ1-3; D ambiguous. This TCR derives from a man younger than 35 with type 2 diabetes. This chain's CDR3 is CASSPNDVLKDTIYF. CDR3 DNA sequence: TGTGCCAGCAGCCCCAACGACGTGCTCAAGGACACCATATATTTT.